The sequence of this TCR beta chain was determined in a study of T cell responses to AZD1222 COVID-19 vaccine. This table comes from immunoSEQ multiplex PCR, and its TCRdb copy is limited to in-frame clones, with some not included. The repertoire holds over 150,000 clones, with 75% to 95% as singletons. CDR3 length: 15 residues. Germline assignment: CDR1 GTSNPN and CDR2 SVGIG (reference sequence). The germline V and J ends were trimmed by 2 bases and 6 bases, with 16 bases remaining between them. This chain links TRBV30 with TRBJ2-2; D is unresolved. Sequencing used peripheral blood, obtained on day 0 of AZD1222 vaccination. The TCR sequence derives from an adult in good health. The DNA of the CDR3 is TGTGCCTGGAGTAAACGGGCCGAACTGGCCGGGGAGCTGTTTTTT. Amino acids: CAWSKRAELAGELFF.